This T cell receptor beta chain was sequenced for a study of identical twins. This clonotype was detected many times. A universal primer site came from template switching; cDNA carried unique molecular identifiers. Via MiXCR, TCRdb re-called the 5' RACE reads, giving one row per CDR3 protein. The data hold 600,000 to 800,000 distinct CDR3 sequences, with around 20% observed a single time. In addition, the sample was reused for a study of T cells expressing NK-cell markers. That source reports: It was sorted CD3+CD56+NKG2C+, CD3+CD56+NKG2C- and CD3+CD56-NKG2C+ T cells that supplied the TCR beta repertoires.

The sequence was collected from a woman between 18 and 30 years old in good health. Input material: PBMCs.

CDR3: CASSPDPFREQYF. The CDR3 nucleotides are TGTGCCAGCAGCCCGGACCCGTTCAGAGAGCAGTACTTC. The chain couples TRBV4-2 to TRBJ2-7; D unresolved. The CDR3 sequence is 13 residues long. V shed 4 bases and J shed 7 bases, with 14 bases lying between them. Germline CDR1 is LGHNA and CDR2 is YNFKEQ.